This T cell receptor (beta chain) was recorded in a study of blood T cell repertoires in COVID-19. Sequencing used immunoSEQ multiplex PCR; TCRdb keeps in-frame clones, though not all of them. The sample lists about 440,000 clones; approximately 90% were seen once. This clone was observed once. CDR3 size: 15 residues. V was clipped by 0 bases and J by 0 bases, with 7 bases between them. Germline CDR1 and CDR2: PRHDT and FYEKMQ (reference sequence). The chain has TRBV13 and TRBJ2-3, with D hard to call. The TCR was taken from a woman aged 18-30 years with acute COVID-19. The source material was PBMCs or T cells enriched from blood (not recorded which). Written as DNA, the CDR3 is TGTGCCAGCAGCTTAGGCGTTTCTAGCACAGATACGCAGTATTTT. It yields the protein CASSLGVSSTDTQYF. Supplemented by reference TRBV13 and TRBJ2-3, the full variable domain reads AAGVIQSPRHLIKEKRETATLKCYPIPRHDTVYWYQQGPGQDPQFLISFYEKMQSDKGSIPDRFSAQQFSDYHSELNMSSLELGDSALYFCASSLGVSSTDTQYFGPGTRLTVL.